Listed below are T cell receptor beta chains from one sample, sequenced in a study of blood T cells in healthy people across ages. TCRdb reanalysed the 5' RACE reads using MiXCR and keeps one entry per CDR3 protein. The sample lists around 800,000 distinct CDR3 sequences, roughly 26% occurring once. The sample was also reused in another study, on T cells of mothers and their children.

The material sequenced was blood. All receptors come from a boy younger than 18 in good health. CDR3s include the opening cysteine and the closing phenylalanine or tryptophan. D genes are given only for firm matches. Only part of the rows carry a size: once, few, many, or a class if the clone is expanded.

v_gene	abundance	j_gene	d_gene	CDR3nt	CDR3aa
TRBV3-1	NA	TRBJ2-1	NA	TGTGCCAGCAGCCAAGACGAGGGCTACAATGAGCAGTTCTTC	CASSQDEGYNEQFF
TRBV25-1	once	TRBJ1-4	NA	TGTGCCAGCAGCCGAATGACAGCTACTAATGAAAAACTGTTTTTT	CASSRMTATNEKLFF
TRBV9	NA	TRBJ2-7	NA	TGTGCCAGCAGCCCACTAGGGGCGGGTGAGCAGTACTTC	CASSPLGAGEQYF
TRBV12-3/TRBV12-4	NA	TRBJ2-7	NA	TGTGCCAGCACCCCCGGGGGCCACGAGCAGTACTTC	CASTPGGHEQYF
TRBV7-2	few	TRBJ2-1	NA	TGTGCCAGCAGCTTAGAATCAGGGAGCCATGAGCAGTTCTTC	CASSLESGSHEQFF
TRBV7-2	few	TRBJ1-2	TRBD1	TGTGCCAGCAGCTTTAGTGTCACAGGGGAAAATGGCTACACCTTC	CASSFSVTGENGYTF
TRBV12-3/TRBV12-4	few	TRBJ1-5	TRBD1	TGTGCCAGTGGGGACAGGGAGGAAATTCAGCCCCAGCATTTT	CASGDREEIQPQHF
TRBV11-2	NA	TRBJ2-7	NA	TGTGCCAGCAGACGGGTTACAACCTCCTACGAGCAGTACTTC	CASRRVTTSYEQYF
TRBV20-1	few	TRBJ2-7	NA	TGCAGTGCTAGAGCCACGACAGTAAACTACGAGCAGTACTTC	CSARATTVNYEQYF
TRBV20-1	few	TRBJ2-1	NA	TGCAGTGCTGGCGGCAACAATGAGCAGTTCTTC	CSAGGNNEQFF
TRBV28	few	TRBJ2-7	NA	TGTGCCAGCAGTTTATTGTGGGGAAACGAGCAGTACTTC	CASSLLWGNEQYF
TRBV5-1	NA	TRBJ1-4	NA	TGCGCCAGCAGCCTGGCCGGAGCGGGGTCCAATGAAAAACTGTTTTTT	CASSLAGAGSNEKLFF
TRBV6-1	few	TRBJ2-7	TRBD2	TGTGCCACCAGCTTCGCGGGGGGTTCCTACGAGCAGTACTTC	CATSFAGGSYEQYF
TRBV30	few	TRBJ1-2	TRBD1	TGTGCCTGGAGTCGGACAGGGAGAAGCTACACCTTC	CAWSRTGRSYTF
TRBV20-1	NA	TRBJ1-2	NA	TGCAGTGGGGACGGTAACTATAGCTACACCTTC	CSGDGNYSYTF
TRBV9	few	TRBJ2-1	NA	TGTGCCAGCAGCAGGGGGGGGCTACAAGACAATGAGCAGTTCTTC	CASSRGGLQDNEQFF
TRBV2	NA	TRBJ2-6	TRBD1	TGTGCCAGCAGAGGCAGGGGGCTCCTCTCTGGGGCCAACGTCCTGACTTTC	CASRGRGLLSGANVLTF
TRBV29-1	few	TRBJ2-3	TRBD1	TGCAGCGTTGAGGGCAGGGGGCTGGCAGATACGCAGTATTTT	CSVEGRGLADTQYF
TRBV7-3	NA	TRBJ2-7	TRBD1	TGTGCCAGCAGCTCGGGACAGGCCGGCGAGCAGTACTTC	CASSSGQAGEQYF
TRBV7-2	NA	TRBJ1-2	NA	TGTGCCAGCAGCTTAGTATGGGGACTAAGTGGCTACACCTTC	CASSLVWGLSGYTF
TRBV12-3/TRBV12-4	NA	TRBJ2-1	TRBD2	TGTGCCAGCACGGGGCGGGGGGGTTACAATGAGCAGTTCTTC	CASTGRGGYNEQFF
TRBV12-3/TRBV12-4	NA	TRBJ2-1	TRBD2	TGTGCCAGCATCTTTAGCGGGGGGGCATGGAATGAGCAGTTCTTC	CASIFSGGAWNEQFF
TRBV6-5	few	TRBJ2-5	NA	TGTGCCAGCAGTTTACAGAGTTCCCAAGAGACCCAGTACTTC	CASSLQSSQETQYF
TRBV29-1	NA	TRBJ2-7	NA	TGCAGCGTTGAACTTGCACCTTACGAGCAGTACTTC	CSVELAPYEQYF
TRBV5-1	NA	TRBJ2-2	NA	TGCGCCAGCCCTCCAACGGGACACAACACCGGGGAGCTGTTTTTT	CASPPTGHNTGELFF
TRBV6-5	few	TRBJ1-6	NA	TGTGCCAGCGGCAGGGGCCGCGCTGGGAATTCACCCCTCCACTTT	CASGRGRAGNSPLHF
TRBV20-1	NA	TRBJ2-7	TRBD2	TGCAGTGCTAGGTTGCGGGCCCCGCGGGGTAGCGGGGGTTCATACGAGCAGTACTTC	CSARLRAPRGSGGSYEQYF
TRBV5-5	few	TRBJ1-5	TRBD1	TGTGCCAGCAGCGCGGGACAGGGGCGACTTAGCAATCAGCCCCAGCATTTT	CASSAGQGRLSNQPQHF
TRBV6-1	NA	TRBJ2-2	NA	TGTGCCAGTGGTAGGACCGGGGAGCTGTTTTTT	CASGRTGELFF
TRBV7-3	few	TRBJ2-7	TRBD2	TGTGCCAGCAGCCTCGGGGGTAGCGGGGGCCCCTACGAGCAGTACTTC	CASSLGGSGGPYEQYF
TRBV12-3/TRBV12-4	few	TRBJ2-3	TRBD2	TGTGCCAGCAGTTTTATAGCGGGGGAGAGCACAGATACGCAGTATTTT	CASSFIAGESTDTQYF
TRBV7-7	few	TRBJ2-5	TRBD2	TGTGCTAGCAGCCCCCCCGGGACTAGCGGGGAACAGACCCAGTACTTC	CASSPPGTSGEQTQYF
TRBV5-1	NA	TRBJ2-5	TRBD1	TGCGCCAGCAGCAGGGACAGGGGAGTAATCCAGTACTTC	CASSRDRGVIQYF